These T cell receptor beta chains were read from a single sample in a study of CD8+ T cells in alopecia areata. Clones were read by immunoSEQ multiplex PCR, and TCRdb kept only the in-frame ones, dropping some. The table shows fewer than 150,000 clones, with 82% occurring only once. Sample: CD8+ T cells sorted from blood, taken at week 4, from a patient treated with tofacitinib. All receptors come from a human donor with alopecia areata. Both conserved end residues are part of each CDR3. A D gene is named only where the DNA matches it firmly. Rows may omit the clone size; those that give it use once, few, many or a size class.

v_call	cdr3_length	d_call	clone_size	j_call	cdr3_aa	cdr3_nt
TRBV6-5	13	.	.	TRBJ1-1	CASSYSMNTEAFF	TGTGCCAGCAGTTACTCTATGAACACTGAAGCTTTCTTT
TRBV4-2	16	TRBD2	.	TRBJ2-7	CASSQEVTSGTYEQYF	TGTGCCAGCAGCCAAGAGGTCACTAGCGGTACCTACGAGCAGTACTTC
TRBV29-1	12	.	.	TRBJ2-1	CSVVALYNEQFF	TGCAGCGTCGTGGCCCTTTACAATGAGCAGTTCTTC
TRBV7-9	14	TRBD1	once	TRBJ1-5	CASSLEGQGQPQHF	TGTGCCAGCAGCTTAGAAGGACAGGGTCAGCCCCAGCATTTT
TRBV7-9	14	.	.	TRBJ2-5	CASSFVGSAETQYF	TGTGCCAGCAGCTTTGTCGGGAGTGCGGAGACCCAGTACTTC
TRBV11-2	15	.	.	TRBJ2-3	CASSRDHLSTDTQYF	TGTGCCAGCAGCCGGGACCACCTTAGCACAGATACGCAGTATTTT
TRBV10-3	18	.	few	TRBJ2-2	CAISESISGVANTGELFF	TGTGCCATCAGTGAGTCGATTTCGGGGGTCGCGAACACCGGGGAGCTGTTTTTT
TRBV4-3	15	.	few	TRBJ1-2	CASSQGGRSNYGYTF	TGCGCCAGCAGCCAAGGGGGCAGGAGTAACTATGGCTACACCTTC
TRBV15	16	TRBD1	.	TRBJ1-1	CATSRGRGQGNPEAFF	TGTGCCACCAGCAGAGGTCGGGGACAGGGGAATCCTGAAGCTTTCTTT
TRBV2	14	.	.	TRBJ2-7	CASSVMGVSYEQYF	TGTGCCAGCAGTGTCATGGGGGTATCCTACGAGCAGTACTTC
TRBV7-9	14	TRBD1	.	TRBJ2-5	CASSSDRAQETQYF	TGTGCCAGCAGCTCGGACAGGGCCCAAGAGACCCAGTACTTC
TRBV2	13	TRBD2	.	TRBJ2-5	CARSGGSQETQYF	TGTGCCAGGAGCGGGGGGTCGCAAGAGACCCAGTACTTC
TRBV4-1	14	TRBD2	few	TRBJ2-3	CASSRLAGSDTQYF	TGCGCCAGCAGCCGACTAGCGGGGTCAGATACGCAGTATTTT
TRBV4-3	15	TRBD2	.	TRBJ2-4	CASSRDAGGLDIQYF	TGCGCCAGCAGCCGAGATGCGGGGGGGCTAGACATTCAGTACTTC
TRBV6-5	14	TRBD1	once	TRBJ1-1	CASSPGGLSTEAFF	TGTGCCAGCAGTCCAGGGGGTCTGAGCACTGAAGCTTTCTTT
TRBV9	14	.	.	TRBJ1-1	CASSSGDLNTEAFF	TGTGCCAGCAGCTCAGGGGACTTAAACACTGAAGCTTTCTTT
TRBV25-1	13	.	.	TRBJ2-5	CASSEGHQETQYF	TGTGCCAGCAGTGAGGGACACCAAGAGACCCAGTACTTC
TRBV14	13	.	few	TRBJ2-7	CASSQGGAYEQYF	TGTGCCAGCAGCCAAGGGGGGGCGTACGAGCAGTACTTC
TRBV4-3	12	.	.	TRBJ2-1	CASSQDPSEQFF	TGCGCCAGCAGCCAAGATCCGAGTGAGCAGTTCTTC
TRBV30	14	.	.	TRBJ2-3	CAWSDRLVTDTQYF	TGTGCCTGGAGTGATCGACTTGTCACAGATACGCAGTATTTT
TRBV19	14	TRBD1	few	TRBJ2-2	CASNRQGRTGELFF	TGTGCCAGTAATAGACAGGGGCGCACCGGGGAGCTGTTTTTT
TRBV30	15	.	.	TRBJ2-5	CAWSVVTARKRTQYF	TGTGCCTGGAGTGTAGTAACAGCACGAAAACGGACCCAGTACTTC
TRBV27	15	TRBD1	.	TRBJ2-7	CASSLEGAPYYEQYF	TGTGCCAGCAGTCTTGAGGGGGCCCCATATTACGAGCAGTACTTC
TRBV30	13	.	.	TRBJ2-7	CAWEDRNAYEQYF	TGTGCCTGGGAGGACCGCAATGCCTACGAGCAGTACTTC
TRBV19	17	TRBD1	.	TRBJ1-1	CASSPTGQGVMNTEAFF	TGTGCCAGTAGTCCCACGGGACAGGGGGTGATGAACACTGAAGCTTTCTTT
TRBV19	13	.	.	TRBJ1-1	CASSIGGFESAFF	TGTGCCAGTAGTATCGGAGGGTTCGAATCGGCTTTCTTT
TRBV7-9	12	.	.	TRBJ1-1	CASSAGNTEAFF	TGTGCCAGCAGCGCAGGGAACACTGAAGCTTTCTTT
TRBV5-1	12	.	.	TRBJ2-7	CASGQGAAEQYF	TGCGCCAGCGGGCAGGGAGCGGCCGAGCAGTACTTC
TRBV7-9	13	TRBD1	.	TRBJ2-5	CASRDRYRETQYF	TGTGCCAGCAGGGACAGGTACCGAGAGACCCAGTACTTC
TRBV30	13	.	.	TRBJ2-3	CARASVGADTQYF	TGTGCCCGAGCGTCGGTAGGAGCAGATACGCAGTATTTT
TRBV30	15	TRBD2	.	TRBJ2-1	CAWTELAGGPNEQFF	TGTGCCTGGACCGAATTAGCGGGGGGGCCCAATGAGCAGTTCTTC
TRBV4-2	13	TRBD2	.	TRBJ2-1	CARSERGHNEQFF	TGTGCCAGATCGGAGCGGGGCCACAATGAGCAGTTCTTC
TRBV5-6	11	.	.	TRBJ2-7	CASSFGAEQYF	TGTGCCAGCAGCTTTGGAGCCGAGCAGTACTTC
TRBV5-6	16	TRBD1	.	TRBJ2-2	CASSYRDRGVTGELFF	TGTGCCAGCAGCTACCGGGACAGGGGGGTCACCGGGGAGCTGTTTTTT
TRBV19	16	.	.	TRBJ2-1	CASSIRRPGPHNEQFF	TGTGCCAGTAGTATAAGGCGACCGGGACCCCACAATGAGCAGTTCTTC
TRBV29-1	13	.	.	TRBJ2-7	CSVDTGTGYEQYF	TGCAGCGTCGATACAGGGACTGGCTACGAGCAGTACTTC
TRBV13	17	.	once	TRBJ2-3	CASSPPKNPLGTDTQYF	TGTGCCAGCTCCCCCCCCAAAAACCCCTTGGGGACAGATACGCAGTATTTT
TRBV11-1	14	TRBD2	.	TRBJ2-5	CASSSIAGRETQYF	TGTGCCAGCAGCTCGATAGCGGGAAGGGAGACCCAGTACTTC
TRBV2	15	.	.	TRBJ2-5	CASSSTTRPQETQYF	TGTGCCAGCAGTTCGACGACTAGACCCCAAGAGACCCAGTACTTC
TRBV6-5	13	.	few	TRBJ2-2	CASSRTDAGELFF	TGTGCCAGCAGCAGGACCGACGCCGGGGAGCTGTTTTTT